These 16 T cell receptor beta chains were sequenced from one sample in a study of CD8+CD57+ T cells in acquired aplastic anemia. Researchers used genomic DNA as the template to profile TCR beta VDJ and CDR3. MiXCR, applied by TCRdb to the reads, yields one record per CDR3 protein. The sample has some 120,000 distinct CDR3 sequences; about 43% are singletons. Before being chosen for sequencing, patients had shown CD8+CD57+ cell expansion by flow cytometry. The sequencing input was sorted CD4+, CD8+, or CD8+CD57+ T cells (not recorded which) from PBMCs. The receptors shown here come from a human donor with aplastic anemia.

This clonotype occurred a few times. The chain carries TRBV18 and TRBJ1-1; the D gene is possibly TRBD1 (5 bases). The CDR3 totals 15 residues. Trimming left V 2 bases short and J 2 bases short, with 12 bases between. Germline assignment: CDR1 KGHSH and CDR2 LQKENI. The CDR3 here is CASSPGADQNTEAFF. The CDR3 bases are TGTGCCAGCTCACCAGGGGCAGACCAAAACACTGAAGCTTTCTTT.

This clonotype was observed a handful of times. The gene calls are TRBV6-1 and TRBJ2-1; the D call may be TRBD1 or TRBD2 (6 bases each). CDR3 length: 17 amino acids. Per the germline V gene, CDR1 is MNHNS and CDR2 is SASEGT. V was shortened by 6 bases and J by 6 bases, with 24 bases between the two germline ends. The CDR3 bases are TGTGCCAGCAGCCCAAGGAGGGGGGCAAAAGGGGTCAATGAGCAGTTCTTC. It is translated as CASSPRRGAKGVNEQFF.

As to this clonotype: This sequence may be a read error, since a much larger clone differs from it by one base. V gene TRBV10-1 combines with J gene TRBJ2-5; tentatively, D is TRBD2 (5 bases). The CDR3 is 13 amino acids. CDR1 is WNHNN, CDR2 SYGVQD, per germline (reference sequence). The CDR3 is CASSKSLAEAQYF. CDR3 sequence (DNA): TGCGCCAGCAGTAAGTCCCTTGCGGAGGCCCAGTACTTC.

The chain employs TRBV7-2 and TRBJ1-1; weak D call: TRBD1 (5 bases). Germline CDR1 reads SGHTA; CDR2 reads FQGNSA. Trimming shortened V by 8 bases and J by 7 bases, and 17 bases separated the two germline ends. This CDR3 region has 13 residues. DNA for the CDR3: TGTGCCAGCGCCGGGGGGGGAGGCCGTGAAGCTTTCTTT. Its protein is CASAGGGGREAFF.

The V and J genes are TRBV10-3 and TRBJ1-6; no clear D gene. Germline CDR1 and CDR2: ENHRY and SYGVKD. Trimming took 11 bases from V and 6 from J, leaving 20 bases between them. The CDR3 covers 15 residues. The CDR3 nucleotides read TGTGCCTCAAAAGGCAGTTCAATCCGTAATTCACCCCTCCACTTT. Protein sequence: CASKGSSIRNSPLHF.

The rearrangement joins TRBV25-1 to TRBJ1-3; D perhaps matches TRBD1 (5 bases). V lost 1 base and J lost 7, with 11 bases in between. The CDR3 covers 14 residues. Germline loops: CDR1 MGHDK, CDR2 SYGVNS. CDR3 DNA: TGTGCCAGCAGTGAATCGAGGGGTTCTAACACCATATATTTT. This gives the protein CASSESRGSNTIYF.

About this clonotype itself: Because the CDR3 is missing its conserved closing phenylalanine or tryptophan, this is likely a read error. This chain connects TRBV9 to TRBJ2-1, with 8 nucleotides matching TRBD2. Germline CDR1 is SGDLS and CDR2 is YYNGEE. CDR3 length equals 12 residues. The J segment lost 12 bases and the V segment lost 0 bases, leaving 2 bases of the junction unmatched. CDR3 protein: CASSVVRGGQFL. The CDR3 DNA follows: TGTGCCAGCAGCGTAGTCCGGGGGGGGCAGTTCCTC.

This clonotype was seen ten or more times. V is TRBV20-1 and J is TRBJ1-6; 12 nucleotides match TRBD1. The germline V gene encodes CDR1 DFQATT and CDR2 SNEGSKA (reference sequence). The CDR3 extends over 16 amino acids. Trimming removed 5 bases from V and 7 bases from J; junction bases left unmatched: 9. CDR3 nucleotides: TGCAGTGCTGACCGGGACAGGGGGCTCCCCAATTCACCCCTCCACTTT. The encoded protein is CSADRDRGLPNSPLHF.

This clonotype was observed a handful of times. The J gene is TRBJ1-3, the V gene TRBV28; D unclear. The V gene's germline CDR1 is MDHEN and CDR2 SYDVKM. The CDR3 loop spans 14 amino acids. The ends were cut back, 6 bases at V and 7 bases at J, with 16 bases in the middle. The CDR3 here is CASRRDDSWNTIYF. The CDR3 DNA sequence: TGTGCCAGCAGACGCGACGACTCCTGGAACACCATATATTTT.

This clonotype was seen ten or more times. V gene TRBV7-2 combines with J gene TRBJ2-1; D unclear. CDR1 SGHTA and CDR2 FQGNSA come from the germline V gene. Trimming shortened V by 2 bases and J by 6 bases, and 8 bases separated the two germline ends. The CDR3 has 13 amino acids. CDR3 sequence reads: CASSLLWGNEQFF. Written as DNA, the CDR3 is TGTGCCAGCAGCTTACTATGGGGCAATGAGCAGTTCTTC.

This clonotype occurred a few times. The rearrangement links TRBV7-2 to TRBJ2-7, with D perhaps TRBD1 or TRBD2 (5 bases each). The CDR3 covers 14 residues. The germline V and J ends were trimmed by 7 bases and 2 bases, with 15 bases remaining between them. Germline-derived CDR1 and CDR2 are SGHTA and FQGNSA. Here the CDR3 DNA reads TGTGCCAGCACCTTGGACGGGGCCGCCTACGAGCAGTACTTC. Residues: CASTLDGAAYEQYF.

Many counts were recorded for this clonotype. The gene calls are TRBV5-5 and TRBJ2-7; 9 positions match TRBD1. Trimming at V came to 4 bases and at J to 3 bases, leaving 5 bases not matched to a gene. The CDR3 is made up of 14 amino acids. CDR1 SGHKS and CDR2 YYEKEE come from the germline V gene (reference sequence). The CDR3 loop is CASSKGQGIYEQYV. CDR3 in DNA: TGTGCCAGCAGCAAGGGACAGGGAATCTACGAGCAGTACGTC.

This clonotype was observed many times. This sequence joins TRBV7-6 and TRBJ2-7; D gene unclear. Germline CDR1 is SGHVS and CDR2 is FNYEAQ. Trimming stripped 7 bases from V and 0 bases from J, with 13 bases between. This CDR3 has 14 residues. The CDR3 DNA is TGTGCCAGCATCCCCGGGCCAAGCTCCTACGAGCAGTACTTC. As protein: CASIPGPSSYEQYF.

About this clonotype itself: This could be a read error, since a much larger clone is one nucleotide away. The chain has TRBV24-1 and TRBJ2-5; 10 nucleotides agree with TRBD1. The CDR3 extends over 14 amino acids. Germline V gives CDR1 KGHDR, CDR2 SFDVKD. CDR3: CASGRDRGQETQCF. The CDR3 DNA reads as TGTGCCAGCGGAAGGGACAGGGGCCAAGAGACCCAGTGCTTC.

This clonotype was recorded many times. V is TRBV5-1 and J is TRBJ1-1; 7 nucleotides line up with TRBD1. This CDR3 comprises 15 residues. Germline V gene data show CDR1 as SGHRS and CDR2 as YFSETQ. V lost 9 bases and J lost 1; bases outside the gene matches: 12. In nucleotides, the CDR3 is TGCGCCACTTCACCAGGGGCAGGGGGGAACACTGAAGCTTTCTTT. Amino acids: CATSPGAGGNTEAFF. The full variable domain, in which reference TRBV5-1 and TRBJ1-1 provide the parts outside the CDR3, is KAGVTQTPRYLIKTRGQQVTLSCSPISGHRSVSWYQQTPGQGLQFLFEYFSETQRNKGNFPGRFSGRQFSNSRSEMNVSTLELGDSALYLCATSPGAGGNTEAFFGQGTRLTVV.

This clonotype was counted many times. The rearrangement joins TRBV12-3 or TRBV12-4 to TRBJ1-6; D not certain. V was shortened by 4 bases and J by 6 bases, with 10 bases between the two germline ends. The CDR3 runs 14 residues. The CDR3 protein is CASSSSAANSPLHF. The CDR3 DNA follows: TGTGCCAGCAGTTCCTCGGCGGCTAATTCACCCCTCCACTTT.